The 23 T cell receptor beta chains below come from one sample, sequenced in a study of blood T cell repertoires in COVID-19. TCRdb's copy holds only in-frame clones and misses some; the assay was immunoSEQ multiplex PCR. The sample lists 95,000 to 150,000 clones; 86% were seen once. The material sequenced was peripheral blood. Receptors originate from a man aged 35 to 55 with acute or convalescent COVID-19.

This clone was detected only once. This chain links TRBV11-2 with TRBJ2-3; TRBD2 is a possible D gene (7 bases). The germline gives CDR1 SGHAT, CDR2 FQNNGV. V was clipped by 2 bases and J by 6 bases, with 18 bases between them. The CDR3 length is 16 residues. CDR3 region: CASSLLGGAVLDTQYF. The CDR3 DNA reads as TGTGCCAGCAGCTTATTGGGGGGGGCAGTTTTGGATACGCAGTATTTT.

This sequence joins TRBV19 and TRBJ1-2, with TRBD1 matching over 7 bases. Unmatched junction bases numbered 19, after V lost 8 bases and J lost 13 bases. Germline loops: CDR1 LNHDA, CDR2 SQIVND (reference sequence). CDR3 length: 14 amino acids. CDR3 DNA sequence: TGTGCCAGTTCGAACGTGCGGGGACAGATCATCTCCACCTTC. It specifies CASSNVRGQIISTF. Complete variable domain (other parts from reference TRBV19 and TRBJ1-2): DGGITQSPKYLFRKEGQNVTLSCEQNLNHDAMYWYRQDPGQGLRLIYYSQIVNDFQKGDIAEGYSVSREKKESFPLTVTSAQKNPTAFYLCASSNVRGQIISTFGSGTRLTVV.

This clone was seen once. The CDR3 region is CASIAWASDSPLHF. The CDR3 bases are TGTGCCAGCATCGCGTGGGCCTCGGATTCACCCCTCCACTTT. The V and J genes are TRBV2 and TRBJ1-6; the D is unclear. The CDR3 runs to 14 residues. V gave up 7 bases and J gave up 8 bases, with 15 bases separating them. Germline loops: CDR1 SNHLY, CDR2 FYNNEI.

CDR3 sequence (DNA): TGTGCCTCGAGCCGGTCGATTATCTACGAGCAGTACTTC. It codes for CASSRSIIYEQYF. The chain links TRBV19 to TRBJ2-7; D call uncertain. The germline V and J ends were trimmed by 11 bases and 3 bases, with 17 bases remaining between them. The V gene's germline CDR1 is LNHDA and CDR2 SQIVND (reference sequence). The CDR3 contains 13 residues.

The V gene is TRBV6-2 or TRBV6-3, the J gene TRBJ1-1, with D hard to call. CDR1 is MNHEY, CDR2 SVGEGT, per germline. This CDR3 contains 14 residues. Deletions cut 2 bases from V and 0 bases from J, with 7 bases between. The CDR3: CASSYEVMNTEAFF. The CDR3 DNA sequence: TGTGCCAGCAGTTACGAGGTCATGAACACTGAAGCTTTCTTT.

The CDR3 nucleotides read TGTGCCAGCAGCGTAGAAATACAGGGAACTGGAAACACCATATATTTT. Translating it yields CASSVEIQGTGNTIYF. The chain joins TRBV9 to TRBJ1-3; tentatively, D is TRBD1 (6 bases). CDR1 is SGDLS and CDR2 is YYNGEE in the germline V gene. Trimming removed 0 bases from V and 2 bases from J, with 12 bases in between. CDR3 length: 16 amino acids.

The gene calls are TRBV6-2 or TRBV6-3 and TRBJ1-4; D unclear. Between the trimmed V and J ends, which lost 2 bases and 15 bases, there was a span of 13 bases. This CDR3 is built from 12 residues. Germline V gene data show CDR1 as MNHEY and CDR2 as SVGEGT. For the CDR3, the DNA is TGTGCCAGCAGTTACGAGGGAGGTCGGGTGTTTTTT. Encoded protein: CASSYEGGRVFF.

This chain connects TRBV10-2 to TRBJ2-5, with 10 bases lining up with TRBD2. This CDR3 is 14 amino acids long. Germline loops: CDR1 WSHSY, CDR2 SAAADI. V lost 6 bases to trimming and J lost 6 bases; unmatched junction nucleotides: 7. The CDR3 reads CASRPSGSSKTQYF. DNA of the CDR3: TGCGCCAGCAGACCTAGCGGGAGTTCGAAGACCCAGTACTTC.

The CDR3, as DNA: TGTGCCAGCAGGGGGGGGCTGAGGGGTCAGCCCCAGCATTTT. As protein: CASRGGLRGQPQHF. J is TRBJ1-5 and V is TRBV2, with D perhaps matching TRBD1 (6 bases). The CDR3 spans 14 residues. Germline CDR1 SNHLY, CDR2 FYNNEI. V dropped 6 bases and J dropped 6 bases, with 15 bases sitting between them.

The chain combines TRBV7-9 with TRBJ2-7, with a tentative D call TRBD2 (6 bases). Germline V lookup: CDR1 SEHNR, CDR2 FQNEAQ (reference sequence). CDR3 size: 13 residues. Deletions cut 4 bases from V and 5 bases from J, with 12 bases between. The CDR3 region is CASSSTSRDEQYF. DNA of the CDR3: TGTGCCAGCAGCTCGACTAGTAGGGACGAGCAGTACTTC.

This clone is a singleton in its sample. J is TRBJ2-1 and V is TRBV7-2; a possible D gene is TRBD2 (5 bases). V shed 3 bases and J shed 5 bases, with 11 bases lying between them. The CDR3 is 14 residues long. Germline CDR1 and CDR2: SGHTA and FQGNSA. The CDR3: CASSLPGSNNEQFF. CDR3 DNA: TGTGCCAGCAGCTTGCCGGGAAGCAACAATGAGCAGTTCTTC.

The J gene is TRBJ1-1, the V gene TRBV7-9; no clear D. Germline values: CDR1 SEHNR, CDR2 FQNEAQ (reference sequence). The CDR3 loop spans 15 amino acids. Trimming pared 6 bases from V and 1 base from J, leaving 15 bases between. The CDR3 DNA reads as TGTGCCAGCAGAGGACTATATCGTGGGAACACTGAAGCTTTCTTT. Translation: CASRGLYRGNTEAFF. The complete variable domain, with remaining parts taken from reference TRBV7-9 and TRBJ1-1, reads DTGVSQNPRHKITKRGQNVTFRCDPISEHNRLYWYRQTLGQGPEFLTYFQNEAQLEKSRLLSDRFSAERPKGSFSTLEIQRTEQGDSAMYLCASRGLYRGNTEAFFGQGTRLTVV.

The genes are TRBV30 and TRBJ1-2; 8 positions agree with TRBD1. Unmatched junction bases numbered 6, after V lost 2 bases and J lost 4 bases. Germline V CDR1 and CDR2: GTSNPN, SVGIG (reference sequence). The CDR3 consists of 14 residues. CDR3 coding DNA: TGTGCCTGGAGTTCTACAGGGGGTTCCTATGGCTACACCTTC. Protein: CAWSSTGGSYGYTF.

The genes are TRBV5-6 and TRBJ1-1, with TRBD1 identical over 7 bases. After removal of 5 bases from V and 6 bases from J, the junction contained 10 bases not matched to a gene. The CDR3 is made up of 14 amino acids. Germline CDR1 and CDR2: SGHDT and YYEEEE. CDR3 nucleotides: TGTGCCAGCAGTTCTCTAGGGACAGCCCCTGAAGCTTTCTTT. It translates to CASSSLGTAPEAFF.

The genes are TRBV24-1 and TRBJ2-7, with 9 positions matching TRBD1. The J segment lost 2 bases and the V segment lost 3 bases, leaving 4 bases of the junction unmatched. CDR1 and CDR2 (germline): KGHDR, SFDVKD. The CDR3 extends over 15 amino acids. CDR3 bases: TGTGCCACCAGTGATCCGGGACAGGGTACCTACGAGCAGTACTTC. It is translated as CATSDPGQGTYEQYF.

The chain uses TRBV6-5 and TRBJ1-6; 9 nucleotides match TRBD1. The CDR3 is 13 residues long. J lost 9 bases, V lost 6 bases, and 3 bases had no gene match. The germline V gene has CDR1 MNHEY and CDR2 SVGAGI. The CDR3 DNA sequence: TGTGCCAGCAGGGGACAGGGCGGTTCACCCCTCCACTTT. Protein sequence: CASRGQGGSPLHF.

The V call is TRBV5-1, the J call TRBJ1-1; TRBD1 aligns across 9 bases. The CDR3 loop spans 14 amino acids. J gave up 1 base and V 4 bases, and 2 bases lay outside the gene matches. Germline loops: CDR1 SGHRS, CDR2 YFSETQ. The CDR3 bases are TGCGCCAGCAGCGCGGACAGGGGGAACACTGAAGCTTTCTTT. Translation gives CASSADRGNTEAFF.

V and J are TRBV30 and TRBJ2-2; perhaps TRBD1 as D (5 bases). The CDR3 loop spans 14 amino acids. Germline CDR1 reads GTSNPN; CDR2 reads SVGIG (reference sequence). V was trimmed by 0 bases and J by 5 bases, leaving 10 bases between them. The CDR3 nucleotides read TGTGCCTGGAGTGTACAGGCGCATACCGGGGAGCTGTTTTTT. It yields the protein CAWSVQAHTGELFF.

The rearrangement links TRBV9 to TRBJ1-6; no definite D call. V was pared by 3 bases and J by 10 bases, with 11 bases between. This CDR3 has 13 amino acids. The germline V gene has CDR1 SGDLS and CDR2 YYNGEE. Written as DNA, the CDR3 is TGTGCCAGCAGCGGCGATGCGGGGTCACCCCTCCACTTT. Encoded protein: CASSGDAGSPLHF.

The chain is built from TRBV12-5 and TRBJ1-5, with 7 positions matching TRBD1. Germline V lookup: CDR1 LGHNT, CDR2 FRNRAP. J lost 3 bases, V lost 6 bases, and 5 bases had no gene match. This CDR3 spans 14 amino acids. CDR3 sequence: CASGYGTDNQPQHF. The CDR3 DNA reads TGTGCTAGTGGATACGGGACAGACAATCAGCCCCAGCATTTT. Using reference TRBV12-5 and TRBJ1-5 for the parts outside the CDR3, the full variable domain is DARVTQTPRHKVTEMGQEVTMRCQPILGHNTVFWYRQTMMQGLELLAYFRNRAPLDDSGMPKDRFSAEMPDATLATLKIQPSEPRDSAVYFCASGYGTDNQPQHFGDGTRLSIL.

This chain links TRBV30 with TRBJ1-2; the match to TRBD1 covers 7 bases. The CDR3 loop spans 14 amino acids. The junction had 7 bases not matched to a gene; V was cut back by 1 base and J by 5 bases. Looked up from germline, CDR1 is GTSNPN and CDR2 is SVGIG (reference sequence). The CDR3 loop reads CAWSEDRAGYGYTF. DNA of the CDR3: TGTGCCTGGAGTGAAGACAGGGCTGGATATGGCTACACCTTC.

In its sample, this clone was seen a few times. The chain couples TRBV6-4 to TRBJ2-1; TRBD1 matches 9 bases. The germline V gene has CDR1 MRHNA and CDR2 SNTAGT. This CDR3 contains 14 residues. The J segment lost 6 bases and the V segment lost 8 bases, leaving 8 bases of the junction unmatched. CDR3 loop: CASSRDRVANEQFF. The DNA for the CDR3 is TGTGCCAGCTCCCGGGACAGGGTTGCCAATGAGCAGTTCTTC.

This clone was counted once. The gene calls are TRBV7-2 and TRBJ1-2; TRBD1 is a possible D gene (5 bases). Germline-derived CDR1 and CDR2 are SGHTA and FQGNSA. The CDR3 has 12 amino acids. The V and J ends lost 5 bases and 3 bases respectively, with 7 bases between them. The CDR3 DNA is TGTGCCAGCAGCCCGGGGGACTATGGCTACACCTTC. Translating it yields CASSPGDYGYTF.